These 10 T cell receptor beta chains were sequenced from one sample in a study of shared clonotypes between healthy human individuals. Libraries were prepared by immunoSEQ multiplex PCR; TCRdb keeps only in-frame clonotypes and omits some of them. This sample carries some 1,100,000 clones, approximately 80% of them seen once, and the ten largest clones take approximately 0.52%. The sample comprised memory CD4+ T cells from PBMCs. Subset denoted: CD45RA-negative fraction. These receptors all come from a man younger than 35 in good health. Some clones in this sample may be carry-over from other donors' samples.

The chain combines TRBV6-6 with TRBJ1-2; the D is unclear. CDR1 and CDR2 (germline): MNHNY, SVGAGI (reference sequence). The CDR3 has 14 amino acids. The germline V and J ends were trimmed by 4 bases and 5 bases, with 14 bases remaining between them. CDR3 amino acids: CASSSLKGKYGYTF. In DNA form, the CDR3 reads TGTGCCAGCAGTTCCCTTAAGGGTAAATATGGCTACACCTTC.

V and J are TRBV5-1 and TRBJ2-1, with 7 bases that match TRBD1. The V segment lost 4 bases and the J segment 0 bases; nucleotides outside the gene matches: 4. From germline, CDR1 is SGHRS and CDR2 YFSETQ. The CDR3 has 15 residues. CDR3 sequence reads: CASSTTGNSYNEQFF. The DNA of the CDR3 is TGCGCCAGCAGCACGACAGGGAACTCCTACAATGAGCAGTTCTTC.

The rearrangement joins TRBV7-7 to TRBJ2-5, with 7 bases identical to TRBD2. This CDR3 has 15 amino acids. V was clipped by 3 bases and J by 2 bases; unmatched bases: 6. Germline V gene data show CDR1 as SSHAT and CDR2 as FNYEAQ (reference sequence). CDR3 nucleotides: TGTGCCAGCAGCTTGGGGAGGGCAGGTCAAGAGACCCAGTACTTC. This encodes CASSLGRAGQETQYF.

The genes are TRBV28 and TRBJ1-4, with 8 bases identical to TRBD1. Germline V lookup: CDR1 MDHEN, CDR2 SYDVKM. The CDR3 length is 16 residues. The V segment lost 2 bases and the J segment 8 bases; nucleotides outside the gene matches: 10. The CDR3 reads CASSLQGAAAREKLFF. As DNA, the CDR3 is TGTGCCAGCAGTTTACAGGGGGCAGCCGCGAGGGAAAAACTGTTTTTT.

The rearrangement links TRBV7-2 to TRBJ2-5, with a possible D match to TRBD1 (5 bases). Germline CDR1 SGHTA, CDR2 FQGNSA. The ends were cut back, 3 bases at V and 5 bases at J, with 7 bases in the middle. The CDR3 runs to 12 residues. The CDR3 DNA reads TGTGCCAGCAGCTTTAAGGGGGAGACCCAGTACTTC. Translated: CASSFKGETQYF.

The gene calls are TRBV2 and TRBJ1-5; the D is unclear. The CDR3 length is 13 residues. The germline V and J ends were trimmed by 0 bases and 13 bases, with 13 bases remaining between them. Germline-derived CDR1 and CDR2 are SNHLY and FYNNEI. The CDR3 here is CASSEAARVGQHF. The DNA for the CDR3 is TGTGCCAGCAGTGAAGCGGCCCGGGTCGGGCAGCATTTT.

This chain connects TRBV14 to TRBJ1-3; the D is unclear. V shed 4 bases and J shed 0 bases, with 10 bases lying between them. CDR1 SGHDN and CDR2 FVKESK come from the germline V gene. CDR3 size: 15 residues. DNA of the CDR3: TGTGCCAGCAGCCCCTGGACTGACTCTGGAAACACCATATATTTT. Translation gives CASSPWTDSGNTIYF.

The chain uses TRBV7-2 and TRBJ2-1, with TRBD2 matching over 9 bases. Losses at the gene ends were 5 bases for V and 0 bases for J; bases not matched to a gene: 2. In germline, CDR1 is SGHTA, CDR2 FQGNSA. The CDR3 contains 15 residues. The CDR3 sequence is CASSPSGDSYNEQFF. CDR3 bases: TGTGCCAGCAGCCCTAGCGGGGACTCCTACAATGAGCAGTTCTTC.

V and J are TRBV5-4 and TRBJ2-1; no clear D gene. Germline values: CDR1 SGHNT, CDR2 YYREEE (reference sequence). The CDR3 is 15 residues long. Trimming removed 4 bases from V and 1 base from J, with 12 bases in between. The CDR3 loop reads CASSLMGRSYNEQFF. The CDR3 region has the DNA TGTGCCAGCAGCCTTATGGGCAGATCCTACAATGAGCAGTTCTTC.

This chain links TRBV5-1 with TRBJ2-3; perhaps TRBD2 as D (6 bases). The length of the CDR3 is 16 residues. Trimming removed 3 bases from V and 2 bases from J, with 16 bases in between. CDR1 and CDR2 (germline): SGHRS, YFSETQ. In DNA, the CDR3 is TGCGCCAGCAGCTGGGGGGTTTCAAGACTCACAGATACGCAGTATTTT. Its protein is CASSWGVSRLTDTQYF. Full variable domain (outside the CDR3, taken from reference TRBV5-1 and TRBJ2-3): KAGVTQTPRYLIKTRGQQVTLSCSPISGHRSVSWYQQTPGQGLQFLFEYFSETQRNKGNFPGRFSGRQFSNSRSEMNVSTLELGDSALYLCASSWGVSRLTDTQYFGPGTRLTVL.